A single sample gave rise to the 9 T cell receptor beta chains below, sequenced in a study of beta chain features in type 1 diabetes. Points from the study as a whole: In every one of the four CD4+ subsets, TCRB CDR3s were moderately but significantly shorter in Type 1 diabetes patients.

Since all of the isolated RNA was reverse transcribed, expressed TCRB transcripts were what got sequenced. The data were produced by immunoSEQ multiplex PCR, yet TCRdb's version contains in-frame clones alone and is incomplete. The sample shows hundreds of thousands of clones, roughly an eighth of them seen only once. Antigens for these TCRs are unknown. What was sequenced was naive CD4+ T cells from blood. These TCRs come from a man aged 18 to 30 with type 1 diabetes.

This clone occurred a few times. V usage is TRBV5-1 and J usage is TRBJ1-1; D perhaps matches TRBD1 (6 bases). The CDR3 is made up of 17 amino acids. Trimming took off 2 bases at V and 5 bases at J, with 22 bases between the two ends. The germline V gene has CDR1 SGHRS and CDR2 YFSETQ. CDR3 protein: CASSFSARNREGTEAFF. Written as DNA, the CDR3 is TGCGCCAGCAGCTTTTCTGCACGGAACAGGGAGGGAACTGAAGCTTTCTTT.

This clone has more than one count but fewer than ten. This chain links TRBV7-2 with TRBJ2-7; 10 bases are shared with TRBD2. The CDR3 is 16 residues long. Germline CDR1 SGHTA, CDR2 FQGNSA. Trimming took 2 bases from V and 5 from J; bases not matched to a gene: 9. The CDR3 coding sequence is TGTGCCAGCAGCTTATGGGGTAGCGGGAGGATCGACGAGCAGTACTTC. Its protein is CASSLWGSGRIDEQYF.

The chain combines TRBV7-2 with TRBJ2-7; D uncertain. The germline V gene encodes CDR1 SGHTA and CDR2 FQGNSA. V lost 5 bases and J 4 bases, leaving 12 bases between the germline ends. This CDR3 is 13 amino acids long. The CDR3 DNA follows: TGTGCCAGCAGCCAACGGGCGGCTTACGAGCAGTACTTC. Translated: CASSQRAAYEQYF.

The gene calls are TRBV29-1 and TRBJ1-1; D gene ambiguous. Germline V lookup: CDR1 SQVTM, CDR2 ANQGSEA. This CDR3 comprises 14 residues. The V end was cut by 4 bases, the J end by 0 bases, with 12 bases between. The DNA for the CDR3 is TGCAGCGTTGTGCCTCTTACTATGAACACTGAAGCTTTCTTT. Translating it yields CSVVPLTMNTEAFF.

This clone showed up just a few times. This chain links TRBV30 with TRBJ2-5, with unresolved D. V was cut by 1 base and J by 5 bases, with 11 bases left in between. This CDR3 is built from 13 residues. Germline values: CDR1 GTSNPN, CDR2 SVGIG (reference sequence). CDR3 in amino acids: CAWSGSRMETQYF. The CDR3 nucleotides are TGTGCCTGGAGTGGAAGTAGGATGGAGACCCAGTACTTC.

V is TRBV10-3 and J is TRBJ2-7, with 10 bases lining up with TRBD2. V gave up 8 bases and J gave up 6 bases; unmatched junction bases: 16. The CDR3 runs 16 residues. Germline V gene data show CDR1 as ENHRY and CDR2 as SYGVKD. The CDR3 loop is CAIGAASGGPSGEQYF. The CDR3 DNA sequence: TGTGCCATCGGGGCAGCTAGCGGGGGACCTTCCGGCGAGCAGTACTTC.

The genes are TRBV5-7 and TRBJ1-5; the match to TRBD1 covers 7 bases. TRBV5-7 is an ORF; its function is uncertain. After removal of 7 bases from V and 1 base from J, the junction contained 8 bases not matched to a gene. This CDR3 comprises 15 residues. DNA of the CDR3: TGTGCCAGCCCCGGGACAGTCGGAAGCAATCAGCCCCAGCATTTT. Protein product: CASPGTVGSNQPQHF.

This clone was counted between two and nine times. V and J are TRBV29-1 and TRBJ2-5; 7 bases are a match to TRBD1. Germline trimming cut 6 bases from V and 5 bases from J; bases unmatched to any gene: 6. There are 12 residues in the CDR3. CDR1 is SQVTM and CDR2 is ANQGSEA in the germline V gene. The CDR3 DNA reads as TGCAGCGTCTACAGGGGAAGGGAGACCCAGTACTTC. It yields the protein CSVYRGRETQYF. Full variable domain (missing parts from reference TRBV29-1 and TRBJ2-5): SAVISQKPSRDICQRGTSLTIQCQVDSQVTMMFWYRQQPGQSLTLIATANQGSEATYESGFVIDKFPISRPNLTFSTLTVSNMSPEDSSIYLCSVYRGRETQYFGPGTRLLVL.

The genes are TRBV10-3 and TRBJ1-5; possibly TRBD1 for D (5 bases). CDR3 length: 16 residues. V dropped 0 bases and J dropped 0 bases, with 9 bases sitting between them. Germline-derived CDR1 and CDR2 are ENHRY and SYGVKD. Here the CDR3 reads CAISESARVSNQPQHF. The CDR3 DNA reads TGTGCCATCAGTGAGTCCGCCAGGGTTAGCAATCAGCCCCAGCATTTT.